Each of the 20 T cell receptor beta chains below was sequenced from the same sample in a study of T cells after yellow fever vaccination. Using its own MiXCR run on the 5' RACE reads, TCRdb lists one record per CDR3 protein. The sample holds under 550,000 distinct CDR3 sequences, 20% to 25% seen once. The sample in question was PBMCs, obtained more than 20 days after the first yellow fever vaccination. Receptors originate from a man in his late teens or twenties who received the YFV17D yellow fever vaccine.

V usage is TRBV6-2 or TRBV6-3 and J usage is TRBJ2-7; D possibly matches TRBD1 or TRBD2 (5 bases each). V was pared by 4 bases and J by 3 bases, with 19 bases between. CDR1 is MNHEY and CDR2 is SVGEGT in the germline V gene. The CDR3 runs 16 residues. CDR3 region: CASSFIGTFGFYEQYF. CDR3 in DNA: TGTGCCAGCAGTTTCATTGGGACCTTCGGATTCTACGAGCAGTACTTC.

This clonotype was detected ten times or more. This rearrangement joins TRBV11-2 to TRBJ1-1; tentative D call: TRBD1 (6 bases). V was trimmed by 5 bases and J by 2 bases, leaving 12 bases between them. This CDR3 is 14 amino acids long. Germline lookup yields CDR1 SGHAT and CDR2 FQNNGV. The CDR3 coding sequence is TGTGCCAGCAGCGCACAGGGAGGTAACACTGAAGCTTTCTTT. It specifies CASSAQGGNTEAFF.

J is TRBJ1-1 and V is TRBV29-1; D remains unclear. Deletions cut 2 bases from V and 2 bases from J, with 9 bases between. This CDR3 is built from 13 residues. Germline V gene lookup returns CDR1 SQVTM and CDR2 ANQGSEA. The CDR3: CSVERYDNTEAFF. The CDR3 nucleotides are TGCAGCGTTGAAAGGTACGACAACACTGAAGCTTTCTTT.

The table lists this clonotype with a few counts. The V gene is TRBV6-6, the J gene TRBJ2-3, with D unclear. Trimming removed 6 bases at V and 5 bases at J, with 9 bases between. Germline values: CDR1 MNHNY, CDR2 SVGAGI (reference sequence). The CDR3 runs 12 residues. The CDR3 region is CASRTEIDTQYF. The CDR3 DNA sequence: TGTGCCAGCAGAACAGAGATAGATACGCAGTATTTT.

This clonotype was observed a few times. DNA for the CDR3: TGTGCCAGCAGCTTGGTTACAGAAAACACCGGGGAGCTGTTTTTT. It specifies CASSLVTENTGELFF. The J gene is TRBJ2-2, the V gene TRBV5-6; D not certain. From germline, CDR1 is SGHDT and CDR2 YYEEEE. Trimming pared 0 bases from V and 2 bases from J, leaving 8 bases between. This CDR3 is built from 15 residues.

This chain links TRBV6-6 with TRBJ2-7; D tentatively fits TRBD1 or TRBD2 (6 bases each). V was clipped by 2 bases and J by 6 bases, with 11 bases between them. CDR3 length equals 13 residues. Germline values: CDR1 MNHNY, CDR2 SVGAGI (reference sequence). The CDR3 nucleotides read TGTGCCAGCAGTTACGGGGGGCAGGGCGAGCAGTACTTC. As protein: CASSYGGQGEQYF.

CDR3 nucleotides: TGTGCCAGCGTGGGGGGCGGGGGGCTACCCTACAATGAGCAGTTCTTC. Translation: CASVGGGGLPYNEQFF. The V call is TRBV6-2 or TRBV6-3, the J call TRBJ2-1; TRBD2 matches 8 bases. Germline V gives CDR1 MNHEY, CDR2 SVGEGT. V was clipped by 8 bases and J by 2 bases; unmatched bases: 11. The CDR3 spans 16 residues.

This chain joins TRBV24-1 and TRBJ1-5, with D perhaps matching TRBD1 (6 bases). The CDR3 length is 14 residues. The germline V gene encodes CDR1 KGHDR and CDR2 SFDVKD. Trimming shortened V by 0 bases and J by 9 bases, and 11 bases separated the two germline ends. CDR3 bases: TGTGCCACCAGTGATTTGGAGGGGGTAGGGCCCCAGCATTTT. Translated: CATSDLEGVGPQHF.

This clonotype was seen just once. V gene TRBV7-6 combines with J gene TRBJ2-3, with a weak D call TRBD1 (5 bases). Germline V gives CDR1 SGHVS, CDR2 FNYEAQ. The V gene lost 5 bases and the J gene lost 8 bases, with 14 bases spanning the gap. The CDR3 runs to 13 residues. Written as DNA, the CDR3 is TGTGCCAGCAGCGCCTCAGGGTTTGTTACGCAGTATTTT. This sequence encodes CASSASGFVTQYF.

Many counts were recorded for this clonotype. The chain recombines TRBV18 with TRBJ1-5, with 8 bases matching TRBD1. Trimming removed 6 bases from V and 1 base from J; junction bases left unmatched: 5. Per the germline V gene, CDR1 is KGHSH and CDR2 is LQKENI. The CDR3 has 15 amino acids. CDR3 sequence reads: CASSDREGSNQPQHF. For the CDR3, the DNA is TGTGCCAGCTCGGACAGGGAGGGAAGCAATCAGCCCCAGCATTTT. The entire variable domain, with the rest obtained from reference TRBV18 and TRBJ1-5, is as follows: NAGVMQNPRHLVRRRGQEARLRCSPMKGHSHVYWYRQLPEEGLKFMVYLQKENIIDESGMPKERFSAEFPKEGPSILRIQQVVRGDSAAYFCASSDREGSNQPQHFGDGTRLSIL.

The chain recombines TRBV5-1 with TRBJ2-2; 8 bases map to TRBD2. The CDR3 contains 16 residues. After removal of 1 base from V and 6 bases from J, the junction contained 8 bases not matched to a gene. The V gene's germline CDR1 is SGHRS and CDR2 YFSETQ. In nucleotides, the CDR3 is TGCGCCAGCAGCTTGCGTGTCGGGGGGGCGTCCGGGGAGCTGTTTTTT. Translation gives CASSLRVGGASGELFF.

DNA of the CDR3: TGTGCCAGCAGCTTAACCCTAGCGGGGGACACAGATACGCAGTATTTT. Residues: CASSLTLAGDTDTQYF. V is TRBV7-2 and J is TRBJ2-3; 10 bases agree with TRBD2. Trimming at V came to 2 bases and at J to 2 bases, leaving 4 bases not matched to a gene. This CDR3 has 16 residues. Per the germline V gene, CDR1 is SGHTA and CDR2 is FQGNSA.

The chain joins TRBV5-1 to TRBJ2-7; D possibly corresponds to TRBD1 (5 bases). The CDR3 has 13 residues. Per the germline V gene, CDR1 is SGHRS and CDR2 is YFSETQ. V was cut by 4 bases and J by 6 bases, with 14 bases left in between. This CDR3 is CASSVAGMSEQYF. CDR3 nucleotide sequence: TGCGCCAGCAGCGTTGCAGGGATGAGCGAGCAGTACTTC. Based on the CDR3 plus reference TRBV5-1 and TRBJ2-7, the full variable domain is KAGVTQTPRYLIKTRGQQVTLSCSPISGHRSVSWYQQTPGQGLQFLFEYFSETQRNKGNFPGRFSGRQFSNSRSEMNVSTLELGDSALYLCASSVAGMSEQYFGPGTRLTVT.

The J gene is TRBJ2-7, the V gene TRBV6-2 or TRBV6-3; possibly TRBD1 for D (5 bases). Trimming shortened V by 7 bases and J by 0 bases, and 19 bases separated the two germline ends. The CDR3 is made up of 16 amino acids. Looked up from germline, CDR1 is MNHEY and CDR2 is SVGEGT. CDR3 residues: CASTPEGVTLSYEQYF. The CDR3 DNA reads as TGTGCCAGCACCCCTGAAGGGGTCACCCTCTCCTACGAGCAGTACTTC.

This clonotype has only a few counts. This sequence joins TRBV6-2 or TRBV6-3 and TRBJ2-5, with D tentatively TRBD2 (5 bases). CDR1 and CDR2 (germline): MNHEY, SVGEGT. The CDR3 length is 12 residues. V was cut by 6 bases and J by 3 bases, with 8 bases left in between. CDR3 region: CASRLVEETQYF. The DNA of the CDR3 is TGTGCCAGCAGACTAGTCGAAGAGACCCAGTACTTC.

This chain connects TRBV20-1 to TRBJ2-5, with D perhaps matching TRBD2 (6 bases). V lost 5 bases, J lost 5 bases, and 15 bases lay in between. This CDR3 has 13 residues. Germline lookup yields CDR1 DFQATT and CDR2 SNEGSKA (reference sequence). The CDR3 nucleotides are TGCAGTGCTTGTCAGCGGGTGGGGGAGACCCAGTACTTC. This sequence encodes CSACQRVGETQYF.

This clonotype has just one count. The chain has TRBV20-1 and TRBJ1-2; D not resolved. V lost 5 bases and J 9 bases, leaving 25 bases between the germline ends. In germline, CDR1 is DFQATT, CDR2 SNEGSKA (reference sequence). This CDR3 comprises 15 residues. CDR3 bases: TGCAGTGCTCGAACCTCGGGTTTCGAACTTGGGAGCTACACCTTC. It specifies CSARTSGFELGSYTF.

This clonotype came up once. This chain joins TRBV20-1 and TRBJ1-1; D is unresolved. Germline V CDR1 and CDR2: DFQATT, SNEGSKA (reference sequence). Between the trimmed V and J ends, which lost 3 bases and 10 bases, there was a span of 18 bases. This CDR3 contains 13 residues. As DNA, the CDR3 is TGCAGTGCTAGCTCCAACATCGGTCTTCTAGCTTTCTTT. This encodes CSASSNIGLLAFF.

The chain is built from TRBV4-1 and TRBJ2-5; maybe TRBD1 (5 bases). The CDR3 spans 14 residues. Germline lookup yields CDR1 MGHRA and CDR2 YSYEKL. The V end was cut by 3 bases, the J end by 0 bases, with 8 bases between. CDR3 sequence reads: CASSQGQNQETQYF. CDR3 in DNA: TGCGCCAGCAGCCAGGGGCAGAACCAAGAGACCCAGTACTTC.

Only a few counts were recorded for this clonotype. The J gene is TRBJ2-2, the V gene TRBV29-1, with TRBD1 matching 8 bases. The germline gives CDR1 SQVTM, CDR2 ANQGSEA. V lost 4 bases to trimming and J lost 5 bases; unmatched junction nucleotides: 9. The CDR3 has 15 amino acids. The CDR3 protein is CSVVPRGLETGELFF. The CDR3 DNA is TGCAGCGTTGTCCCCAGGGGGCTGGAGACCGGGGAGCTGTTTTTT.